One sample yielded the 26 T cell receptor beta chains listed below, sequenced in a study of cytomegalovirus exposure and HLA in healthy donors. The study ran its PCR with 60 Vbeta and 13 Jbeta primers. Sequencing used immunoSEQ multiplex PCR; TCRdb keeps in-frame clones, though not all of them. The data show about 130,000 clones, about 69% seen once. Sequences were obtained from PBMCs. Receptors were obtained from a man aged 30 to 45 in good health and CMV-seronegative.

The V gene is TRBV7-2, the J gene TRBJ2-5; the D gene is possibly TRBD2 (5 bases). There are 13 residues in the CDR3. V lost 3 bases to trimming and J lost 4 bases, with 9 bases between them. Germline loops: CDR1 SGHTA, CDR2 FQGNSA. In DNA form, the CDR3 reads TGTGCCAGCAGCTTGAGGGTCGGAGAGACCCAGTACTTC. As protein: CASSLRVGETQYF.

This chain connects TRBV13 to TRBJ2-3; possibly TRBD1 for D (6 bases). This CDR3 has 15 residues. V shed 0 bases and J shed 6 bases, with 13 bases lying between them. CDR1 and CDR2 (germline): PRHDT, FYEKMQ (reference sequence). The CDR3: CASSLGGRGWDTQYF. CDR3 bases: TGTGCCAGCAGCTTAGGTGGCAGGGGCTGGGATACGCAGTATTTT.

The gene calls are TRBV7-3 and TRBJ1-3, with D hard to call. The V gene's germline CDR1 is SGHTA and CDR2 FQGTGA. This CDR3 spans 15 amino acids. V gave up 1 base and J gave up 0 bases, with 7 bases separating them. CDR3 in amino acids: CASSLSAGSGNTIYF. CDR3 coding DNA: TGTGCCAGCAGCTTAAGCGCGGGCTCTGGAAACACCATATATTTT. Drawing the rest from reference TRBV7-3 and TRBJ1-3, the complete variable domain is GAGVSQTPSNKVTEKGKYVELRCDPISGHTALYWYRQSLGQGPEFLIYFQGTGAADDSGLPNDRFFAVRPEGSVSTLKIQRTERGDSAVYLCASSLSAGSGNTIYFGEGSWLTVV.

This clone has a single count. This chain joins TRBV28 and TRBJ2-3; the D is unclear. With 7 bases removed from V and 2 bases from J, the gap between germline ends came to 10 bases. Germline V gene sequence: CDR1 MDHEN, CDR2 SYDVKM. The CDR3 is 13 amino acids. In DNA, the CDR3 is TGTGCCAGCATCCTAGACCTCACAGATACGCAGTATTTT. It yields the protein CASILDLTDTQYF.

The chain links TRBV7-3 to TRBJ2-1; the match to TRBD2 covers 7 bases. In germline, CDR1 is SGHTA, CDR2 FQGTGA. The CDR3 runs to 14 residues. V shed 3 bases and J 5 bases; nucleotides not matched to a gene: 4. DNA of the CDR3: TGTGCCAGCAGCTTGGGAGCGGGGAACAATGAGCAGTTCTTC. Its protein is CASSLGAGNNEQFF.

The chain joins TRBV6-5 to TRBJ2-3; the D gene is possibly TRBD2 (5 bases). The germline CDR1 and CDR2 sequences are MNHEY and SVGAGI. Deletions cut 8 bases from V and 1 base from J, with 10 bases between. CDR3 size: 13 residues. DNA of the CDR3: TGTGCCAGCCGGGGTCTGGGCACAGATACGCAGTATTTT. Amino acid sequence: CASRGLGTDTQYF.

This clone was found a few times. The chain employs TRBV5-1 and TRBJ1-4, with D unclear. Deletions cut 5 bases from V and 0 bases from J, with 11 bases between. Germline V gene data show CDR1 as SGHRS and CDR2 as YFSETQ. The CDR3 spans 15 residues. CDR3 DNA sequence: TGCGCCAGCAGGCTTGCGGGCGCAACTAATGAAAAACTGTTTTTT. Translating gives CASRLAGATNEKLFF.

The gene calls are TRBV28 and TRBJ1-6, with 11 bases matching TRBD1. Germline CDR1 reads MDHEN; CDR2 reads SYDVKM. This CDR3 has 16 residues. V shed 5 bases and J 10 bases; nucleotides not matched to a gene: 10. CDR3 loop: CASSHGDRGLGSPLHF. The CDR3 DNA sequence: TGTGCCAGCAGTCACGGGGACAGGGGGTTAGGGTCACCCCTCCACTTT.

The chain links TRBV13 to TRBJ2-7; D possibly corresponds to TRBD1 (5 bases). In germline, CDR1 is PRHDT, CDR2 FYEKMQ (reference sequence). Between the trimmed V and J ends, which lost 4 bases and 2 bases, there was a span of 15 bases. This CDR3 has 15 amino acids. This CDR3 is CASSSQSDSPYEQYF. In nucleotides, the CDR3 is TGTGCCAGCAGCTCACAAAGCGACAGCCCCTACGAGCAGTACTTC.

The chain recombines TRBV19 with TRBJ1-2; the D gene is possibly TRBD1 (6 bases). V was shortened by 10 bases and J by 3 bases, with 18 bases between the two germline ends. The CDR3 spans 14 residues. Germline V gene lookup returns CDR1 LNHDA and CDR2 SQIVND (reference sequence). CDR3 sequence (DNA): TGTGCCACATCGCCGGGACACCCGGACTATGGCTACACCTTC. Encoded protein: CATSPGHPDYGYTF.

For the CDR3, the DNA is TGTGCCAGTAGTATATCTAGCACCTACGAGCAGTACTTC. Its translation: CASSISSTYEQYF. The J gene is TRBJ2-7, the V gene TRBV19; D may be TRBD2 (5 bases). The germline CDR1 and CDR2 sequences are LNHDA and SQIVND (reference sequence). V lost 2 bases and J 2 bases, leaving 7 bases between the germline ends. This CDR3 comprises 13 residues.

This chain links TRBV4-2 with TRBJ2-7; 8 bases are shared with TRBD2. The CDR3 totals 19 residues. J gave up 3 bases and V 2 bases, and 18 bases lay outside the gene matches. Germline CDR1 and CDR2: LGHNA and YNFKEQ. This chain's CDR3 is CASSQFYAYDAGGIYEQYF. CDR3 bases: TGTGCCAGCAGCCAATTCTACGCCTATGACGCGGGGGGAATCTACGAGCAGTACTTC.

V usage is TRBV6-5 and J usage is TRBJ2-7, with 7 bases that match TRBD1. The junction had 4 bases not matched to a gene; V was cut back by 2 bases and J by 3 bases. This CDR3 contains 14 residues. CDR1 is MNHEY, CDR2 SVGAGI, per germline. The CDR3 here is CASSYVSGGYEQYF. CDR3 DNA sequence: TGTGCCAGCAGTTACGTCTCAGGGGGCTACGAGCAGTACTTC.

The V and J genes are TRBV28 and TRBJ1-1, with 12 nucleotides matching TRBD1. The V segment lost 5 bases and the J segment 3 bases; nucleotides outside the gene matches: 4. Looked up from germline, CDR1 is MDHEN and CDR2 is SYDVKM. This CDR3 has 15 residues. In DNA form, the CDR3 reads TGTGCCAGCAGTAGGGGACAGGGGGCGTACACTGAAGCTTTCTTT. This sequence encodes CASSRGQGAYTEAFF.

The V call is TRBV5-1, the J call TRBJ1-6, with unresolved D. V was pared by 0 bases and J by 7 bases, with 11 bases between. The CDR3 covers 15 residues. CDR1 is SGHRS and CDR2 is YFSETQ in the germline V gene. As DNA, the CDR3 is TGCGCCAGCAGCTTGGCTGGCACCCAAAATTCACCCCTCCACTTT. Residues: CASSLAGTQNSPLHF.

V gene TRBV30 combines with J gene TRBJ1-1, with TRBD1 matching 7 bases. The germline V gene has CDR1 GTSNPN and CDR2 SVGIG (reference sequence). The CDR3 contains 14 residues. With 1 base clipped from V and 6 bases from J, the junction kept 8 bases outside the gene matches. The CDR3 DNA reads TGTGCCTGGAGTGAACAGGGGTGGTTCCCTGAAGCTTTCTTT. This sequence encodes CAWSEQGWFPEAFF.

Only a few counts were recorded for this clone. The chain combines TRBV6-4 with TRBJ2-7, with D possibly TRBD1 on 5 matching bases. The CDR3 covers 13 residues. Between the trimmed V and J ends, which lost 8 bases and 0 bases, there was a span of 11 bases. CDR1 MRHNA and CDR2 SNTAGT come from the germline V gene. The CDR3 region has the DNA TGTGCCAGCTTTTGGACAACCTCCTACGAGCAGTACTTC. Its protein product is CASFWTTSYEQYF.

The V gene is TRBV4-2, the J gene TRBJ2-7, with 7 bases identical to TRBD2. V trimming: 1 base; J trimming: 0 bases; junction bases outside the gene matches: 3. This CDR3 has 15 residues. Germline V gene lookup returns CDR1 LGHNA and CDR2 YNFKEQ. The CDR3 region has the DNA TGTGCCAGCAGCCAAGCGAGCGGGGCCTCCTACGAGCAGTACTTC. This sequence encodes CASSQASGASYEQYF.

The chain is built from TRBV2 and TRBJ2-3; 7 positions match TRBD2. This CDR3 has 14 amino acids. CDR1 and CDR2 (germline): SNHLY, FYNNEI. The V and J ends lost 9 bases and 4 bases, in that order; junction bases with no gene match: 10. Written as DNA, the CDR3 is TGTGCCAGTCAGGCGGGGGAAGTCTCAGATACGCAGTATTTT. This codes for CASQAGEVSDTQYF.

The CDR3 loop is CASSSHRGTEAFF. CDR3 nucleotide sequence: TGTGCCAGTAGTAGTCACAGGGGCACTGAAGCTTTCTTT. This rearrangement joins TRBV19 to TRBJ1-1; 7 positions agree with TRBD1. Germline V gives CDR1 LNHDA, CDR2 SQIVND (reference sequence). The junction had 3 bases not matched to a gene; V was cut back by 4 bases and J by 4 bases. This CDR3 comprises 13 residues.

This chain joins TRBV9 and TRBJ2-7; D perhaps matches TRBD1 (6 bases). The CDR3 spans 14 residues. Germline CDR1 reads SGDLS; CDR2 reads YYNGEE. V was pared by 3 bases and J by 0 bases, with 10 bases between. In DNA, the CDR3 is TGTGCCAGCAGCGAGACAGGTATCTCCTACGAGCAGTACTTC. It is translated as CASSETGISYEQYF.

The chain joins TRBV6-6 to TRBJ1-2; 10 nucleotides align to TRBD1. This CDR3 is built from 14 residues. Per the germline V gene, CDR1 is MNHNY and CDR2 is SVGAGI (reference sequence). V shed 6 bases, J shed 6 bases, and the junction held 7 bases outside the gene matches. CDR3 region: CASSSTDRGDGYTF. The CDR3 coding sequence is TGTGCCAGCAGCTCGACGGACAGGGGGGATGGCTACACCTTC.

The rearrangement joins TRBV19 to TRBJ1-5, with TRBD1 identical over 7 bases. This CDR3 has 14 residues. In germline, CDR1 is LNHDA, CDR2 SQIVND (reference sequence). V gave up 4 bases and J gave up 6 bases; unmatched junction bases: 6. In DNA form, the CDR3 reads TGTGCCAGTAGTACGCAGGGGGACGGTCAGCCCCAGCATTTT. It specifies CASSTQGDGQPQHF.

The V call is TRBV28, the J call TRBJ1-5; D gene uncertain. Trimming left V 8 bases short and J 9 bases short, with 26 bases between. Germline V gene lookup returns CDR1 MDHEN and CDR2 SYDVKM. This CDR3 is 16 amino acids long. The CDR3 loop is CASGLAIAAFVWPQHF. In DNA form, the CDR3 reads TGTGCCAGCGGACTGGCGATTGCCGCTTTTGTTTGGCCCCAGCATTTT. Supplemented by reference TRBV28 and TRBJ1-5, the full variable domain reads DVKVTQSSRYLVKRTGEKVFLECVQDMDHENMFWYRQDPGLGLRLIYFSYDVKMKEKGDIPEGYSVSREKKERFSLILESASTNQTSMYLCASGLAIAAFVWPQHFGDGTRLSIL.

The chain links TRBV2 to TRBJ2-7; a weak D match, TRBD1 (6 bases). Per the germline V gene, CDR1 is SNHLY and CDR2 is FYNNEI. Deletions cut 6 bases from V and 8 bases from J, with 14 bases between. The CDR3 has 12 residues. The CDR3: CASRATGLQQYF. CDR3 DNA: TGTGCCAGCAGAGCTACAGGGTTACAGCAGTACTTC.

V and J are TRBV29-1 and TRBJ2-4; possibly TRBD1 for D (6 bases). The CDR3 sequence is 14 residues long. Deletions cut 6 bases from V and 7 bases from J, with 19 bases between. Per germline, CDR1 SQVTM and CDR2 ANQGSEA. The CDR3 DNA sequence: TGCAGCGTCGGTTATACAGGGCGGCGGAACATTCAGTACTTC. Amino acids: CSVGYTGRRNIQYF.